Here is one T cell receptor (beta chain) with its context. Its target is not known. CDR1 is MNHEY, CDR2 SMNVEV, per germline (reference sequence). With 5 bases removed from V and 6 bases from J, the gap between germline ends came to 14 bases. This CDR3 region has 13 residues. This sample is part of a study of T cell repertoires in ileal Crohn's disease. Study-wide context: 35% were active smokers at surgery; median disease duration was approximately 8.5 years. Study-wide points: Endoscopic recurrence occurred in every patient whose clonality exceeded 26.8%. High-frequency clones were more common in sorted CD8 than CD4 cells.

The method was immunoSEQ multiplex PCR; TCRdb's version includes in-frame clones alone and lacks a portion of them. The repertoire holds about 4,000 clones, with 65% to 80% as singletons. J is TRBJ2-7 and V is TRBV27, with D hard to call. The source material was ileal tissue. This clonotype originated in an adult with Crohn's disease. CDR3 nucleotides: TGTGCCAGCAGTCCCGTATACTTAAGCGAGCAGTACTTC. Translating gives CASSPVYLSEQYF.